This record covers a single TCR beta chain. Individuals aged 18 to 89 years were recruited from about two dozen US areas. Cohorts were based on clinical histories the participants reported. The method was immunoSEQ multiplex PCR; TCRdb's version includes in-frame clones alone and lacks a portion of them. The sample records hundreds of thousands of clones, 80% to 90% being singletons. This specimen belongs to a study of blood T cell repertoires in COVID-19. For the study at large: T cells, B-cell-depleted T cells, or PBMCs supplied cDNA or gDNA.

Germline assignment: CDR1 MGHRA and CDR2 YSYEKL. The CDR3 spans 17 residues. V dropped 2 bases and J dropped 2; count of bases not matched to a gene: 5. The sample was PBMCs or T cells enriched from blood (not recorded which). The gene calls are TRBV4-1 and TRBJ2-4, with 11 nucleotides matching TRBD2. The clonotype was recovered from a woman aged 18 to 35 who had recovered from COVID-19. The CDR3 DNA reads TGCGCCAGCAGCCAACCTTCTAGCGGGGGGACCAAAAACATTCAGTACTTC. Residues: CASSQPSSGGTKNIQYF.